This T cell receptor beta chain appears in the sequencing data of a study of shared clonotypes between healthy human individuals. The study's findings and limits: Clonotypes that were shared across a handful of donors made up around 5% of naive CD4 clonotypes.

The CDR3 length is 14 residues. The germline CDR1 and CDR2 sequences are MNHEY and SVGAGI. Trimming cost V 7 bases and J 0 bases, with 12 bases left between them. TCRdb keeps only in-frame clones here, not all; method: immunoSEQ multiplex PCR. This table has over 850,000 clones, approximately 80% appearing once. In the case of this clone: The antigen remains undetermined.

Sequencing was carried out using memory CD4+ T cells from PBMCs. Regarding subset: CD45RA-negative fraction. V is TRBV6-5 and J is TRBJ2-5; D might be TRBD2 (7 bases). The source of this sequence is a man aged 18 to 29 in good health. Some clones in this sample may be carry-over from other donors' samples. CDR3 sequence: CASKRGGNQETQYF. CDR3 nucleotide sequence: TGTGCCAGCAAAAGGGGGGGAAACCAAGAGACCCAGTACTTC.